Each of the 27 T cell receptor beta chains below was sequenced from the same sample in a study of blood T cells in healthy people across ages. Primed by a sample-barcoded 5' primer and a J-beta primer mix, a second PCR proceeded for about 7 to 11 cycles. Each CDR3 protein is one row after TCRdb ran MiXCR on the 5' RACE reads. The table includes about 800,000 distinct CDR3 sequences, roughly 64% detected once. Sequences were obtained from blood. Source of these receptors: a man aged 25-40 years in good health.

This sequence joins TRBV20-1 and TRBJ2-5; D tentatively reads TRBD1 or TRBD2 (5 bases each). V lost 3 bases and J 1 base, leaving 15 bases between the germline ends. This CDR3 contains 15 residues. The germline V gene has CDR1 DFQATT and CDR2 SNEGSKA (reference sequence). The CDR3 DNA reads TGCAGTGCTAGCGGGTTCGGGGCGGCCCAAGAGACCCAGTACTTC. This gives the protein CSASGFGAAQETQYF.

The DNA for the CDR3 is TGCGCCAGCAGCCAAGTTTGGCCATCACGGGAGGTTGGCACCGGGGAGCTGTTTTTT. Its protein is CASSQVWPSREVGTGELFF. The gene calls are TRBV5-1 and TRBJ2-2, with 7 bases matching TRBD2. Germline loops: CDR1 SGHRS, CDR2 YFSETQ. CDR3 length: 19 residues. The V and J ends lost 4 bases and 4 bases, in that order; junction bases with no gene match: 19.

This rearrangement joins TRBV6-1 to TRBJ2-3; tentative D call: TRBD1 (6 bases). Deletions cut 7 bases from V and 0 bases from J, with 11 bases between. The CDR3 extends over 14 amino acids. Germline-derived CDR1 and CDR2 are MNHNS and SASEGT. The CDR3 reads CASKQGMSTDTQYF. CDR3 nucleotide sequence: TGTGCCAGCAAACAGGGCATGAGCACAGATACGCAGTATTTT.

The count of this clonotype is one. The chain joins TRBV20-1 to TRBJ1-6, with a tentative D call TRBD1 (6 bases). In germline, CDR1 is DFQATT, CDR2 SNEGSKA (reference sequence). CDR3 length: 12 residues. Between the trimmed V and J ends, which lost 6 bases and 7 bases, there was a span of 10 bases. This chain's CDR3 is CSAKTGNSPLHF. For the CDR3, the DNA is TGCAGTGCCAAGACAGGAAATTCACCCCTCCACTTT.

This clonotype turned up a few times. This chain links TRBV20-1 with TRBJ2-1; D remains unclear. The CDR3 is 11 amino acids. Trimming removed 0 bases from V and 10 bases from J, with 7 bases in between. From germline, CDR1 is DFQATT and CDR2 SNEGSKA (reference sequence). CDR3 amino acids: CSARDASEQFF. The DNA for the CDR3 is TGCAGTGCTAGAGATGCATCGGAGCAGTTCTTC.

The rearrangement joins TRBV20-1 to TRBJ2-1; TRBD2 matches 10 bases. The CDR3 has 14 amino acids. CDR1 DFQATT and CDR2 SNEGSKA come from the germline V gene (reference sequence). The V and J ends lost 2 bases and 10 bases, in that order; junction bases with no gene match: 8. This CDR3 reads CSARPSGGAGEQFF. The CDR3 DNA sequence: TGCAGTGCTAGACCCAGCGGGGGGGCGGGGGAGCAGTTCTTC.

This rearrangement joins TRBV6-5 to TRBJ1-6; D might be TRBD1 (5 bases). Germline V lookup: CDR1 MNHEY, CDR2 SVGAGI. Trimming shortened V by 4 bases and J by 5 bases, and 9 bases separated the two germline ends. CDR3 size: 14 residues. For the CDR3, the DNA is TGTGCCAGCAGTTGGGGGTGGGATAATTCACCCCTCCACTTT. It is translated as CASSWGWDNSPLHF.

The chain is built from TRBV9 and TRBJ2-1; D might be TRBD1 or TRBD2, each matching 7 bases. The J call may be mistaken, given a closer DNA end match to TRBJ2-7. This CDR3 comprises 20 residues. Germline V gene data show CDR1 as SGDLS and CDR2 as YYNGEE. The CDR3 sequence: CASSRSYVQGRRESHNEQYF. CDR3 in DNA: TGTGCCAGCAGCCGTAGTTATGTACAGGGGCGGCGGGAGTCGCACAATGAGCAGTACTTC.

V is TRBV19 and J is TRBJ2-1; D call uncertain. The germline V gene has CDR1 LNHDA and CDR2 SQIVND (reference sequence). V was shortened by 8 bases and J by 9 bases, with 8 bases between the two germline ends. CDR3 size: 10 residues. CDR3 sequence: CASGDIEQFF. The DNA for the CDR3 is TGTGCCAGTGGGGATATTGAGCAGTTCTTC. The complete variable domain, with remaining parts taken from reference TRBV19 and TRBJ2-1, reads DGGITQSPKYLFRKEGQNVTLSCEQNLNHDAMYWYRQDPGQGLRLIYYSQIVNDFQKGDIAEGYSVSREKKESFPLTVTSAQKNPTAFYLCASGDIEQFFGPGTRLTVL.

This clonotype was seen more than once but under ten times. In DNA form, the CDR3 reads TGTGCCAGCAGCTACACTAGCGTCAATGAGCAGTACTTC. Translating it yields CASSYTSVNEQYF. This chain uses TRBV7-2 with TRBJ2-7; TRBD2 aligns across 7 bases. CDR1 and CDR2 from the germline V gene are SGHTA and FQGNSA. This CDR3 has 13 amino acids. Trimming cost V 4 bases and J 7 bases; bases outside gene matches: 7.

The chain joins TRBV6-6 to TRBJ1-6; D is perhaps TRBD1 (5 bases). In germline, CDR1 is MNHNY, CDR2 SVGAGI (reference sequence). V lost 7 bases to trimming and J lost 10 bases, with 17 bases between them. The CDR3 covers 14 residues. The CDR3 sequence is CASNPGRVKSPLHF. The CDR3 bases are TGTGCCAGCAATCCAGGGCGCGTGAAGTCACCCCTCCACTTT.

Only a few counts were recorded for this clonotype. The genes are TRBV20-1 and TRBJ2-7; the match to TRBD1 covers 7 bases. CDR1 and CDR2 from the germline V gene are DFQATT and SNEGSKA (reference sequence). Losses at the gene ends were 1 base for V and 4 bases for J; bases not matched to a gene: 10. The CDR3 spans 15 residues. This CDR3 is CSARGKPGQSYEQYF. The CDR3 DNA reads TGCAGTGCTAGAGGGAAACCGGGACAGTCGTACGAGCAGTACTTC.

The CDR3 loop is CASSFVAAPQETQYF. Written as DNA, the CDR3 is TGTGCCAGCAGCTTCGTCGCGGCCCCCCAAGAGACCCAGTACTTC. This sequence joins TRBV7-2 and TRBJ2-5, with D unresolved. The CDR3 loop spans 15 amino acids. The ends were cut back, 3 bases at V and 1 base at J, with 12 bases in the middle. Germline V gene sequence: CDR1 SGHTA, CDR2 FQGNSA.

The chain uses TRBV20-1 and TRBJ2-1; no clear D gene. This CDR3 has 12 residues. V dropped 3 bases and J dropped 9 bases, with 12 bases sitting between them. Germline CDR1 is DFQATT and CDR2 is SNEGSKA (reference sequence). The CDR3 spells CSASFGRGEQFF. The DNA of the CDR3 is TGCAGTGCTAGTTTTGGGCGCGGTGAGCAGTTCTTC.

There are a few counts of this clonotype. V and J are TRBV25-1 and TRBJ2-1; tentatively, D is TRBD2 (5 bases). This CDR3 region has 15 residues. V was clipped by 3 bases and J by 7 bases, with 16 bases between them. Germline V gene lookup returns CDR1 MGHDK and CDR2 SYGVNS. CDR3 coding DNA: TGTGCCAGCAGTGATCCCGGCAGAACGGGGAATGAGCAGTTCTTC. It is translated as CASSDPGRTGNEQFF.

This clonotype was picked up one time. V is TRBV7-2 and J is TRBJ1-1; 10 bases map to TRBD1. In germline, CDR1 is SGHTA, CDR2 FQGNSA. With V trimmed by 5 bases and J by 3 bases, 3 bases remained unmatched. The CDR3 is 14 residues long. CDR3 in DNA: TGTGCCAGCAGCATTGGACAGGGGGACACTGAAGCTTTCTTT. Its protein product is CASSIGQGDTEAFF. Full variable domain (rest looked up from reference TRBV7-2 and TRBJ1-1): GAGVSQSPSNKVTEKGKDVELRCDPISGHTALYWYRQSLGQGLEFLIYFQGNSAPDKSGLPSDRFSAERTGGSVSTLTIQRTQQEDSAVYLCASSIGQGDTEAFFGQGTRLTVV.

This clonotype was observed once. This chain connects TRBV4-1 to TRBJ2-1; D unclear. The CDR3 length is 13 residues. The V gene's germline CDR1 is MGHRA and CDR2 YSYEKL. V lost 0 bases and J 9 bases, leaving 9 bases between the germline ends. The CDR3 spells CASSQDLVAEQFF. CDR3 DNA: TGCGCCAGCAGCCAAGACCTCGTAGCTGAGCAGTTCTTC.

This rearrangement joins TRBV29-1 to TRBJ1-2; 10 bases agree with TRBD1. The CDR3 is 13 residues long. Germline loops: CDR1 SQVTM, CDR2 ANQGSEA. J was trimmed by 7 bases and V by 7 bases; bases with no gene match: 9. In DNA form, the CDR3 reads TGCAGCGCACTGACAGGGGGCAGTCGTGGCTACACCTTC. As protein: CSALTGGSRGYTF.

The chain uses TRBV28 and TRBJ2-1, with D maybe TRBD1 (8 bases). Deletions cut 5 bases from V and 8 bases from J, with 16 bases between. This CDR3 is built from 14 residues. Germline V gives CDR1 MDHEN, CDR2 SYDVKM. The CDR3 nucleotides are TGTGCCAGCAGTGCCTACAGGGGGAGGGATGAGCAGTTCTTC. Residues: CASSAYRGRDEQFF.

The CDR3 region is CASRDRDPLYNEQFF. The CDR3 DNA reads TGTGCCAGCAGGGACAGGGATCCCCTCTACAATGAGCAGTTCTTC. The chain recombines TRBV27 with TRBJ2-1; 8 bases are shared with TRBD1. After removal of 6 bases from V and 3 bases from J, the junction contained 7 bases not matched to a gene. The CDR3 consists of 15 residues. The V gene's germline CDR1 is MNHEY and CDR2 SMNVEV (reference sequence).

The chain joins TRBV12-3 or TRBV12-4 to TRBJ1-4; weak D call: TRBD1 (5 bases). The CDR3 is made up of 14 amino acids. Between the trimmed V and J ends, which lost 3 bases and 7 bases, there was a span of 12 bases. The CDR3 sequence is CASSFRQGSEKLFF. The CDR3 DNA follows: TGTGCCAGCAGTTTCCGGCAGGGCTCTGAAAAACTGTTTTTT.

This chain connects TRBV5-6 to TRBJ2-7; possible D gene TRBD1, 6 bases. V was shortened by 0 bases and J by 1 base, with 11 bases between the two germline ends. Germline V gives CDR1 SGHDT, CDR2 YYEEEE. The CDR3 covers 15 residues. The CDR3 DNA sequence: TGTGCCAGCAGCTTGGACAGGGTGGGTTCCTACGAGCAGTACTTC. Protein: CASSLDRVGSYEQYF.

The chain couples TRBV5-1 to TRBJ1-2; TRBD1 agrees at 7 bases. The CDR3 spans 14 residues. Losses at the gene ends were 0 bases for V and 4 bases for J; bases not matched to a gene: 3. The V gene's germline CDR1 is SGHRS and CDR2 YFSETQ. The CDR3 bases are TGCGCCAGCAGCTTGGCCGGACAGGCCTATGGCTACACCTTC. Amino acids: CASSLAGQAYGYTF.

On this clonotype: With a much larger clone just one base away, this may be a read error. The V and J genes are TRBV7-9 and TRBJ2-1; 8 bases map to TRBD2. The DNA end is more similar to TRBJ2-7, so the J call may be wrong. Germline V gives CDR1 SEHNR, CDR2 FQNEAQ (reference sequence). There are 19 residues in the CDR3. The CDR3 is CASRGGDWLSGSSYNEQYF. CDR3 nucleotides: TGTGCCAGCAGGGGAGGGGACTGGCTGAGCGGGAGCTCCTACAATGAGCAGTACTTC.

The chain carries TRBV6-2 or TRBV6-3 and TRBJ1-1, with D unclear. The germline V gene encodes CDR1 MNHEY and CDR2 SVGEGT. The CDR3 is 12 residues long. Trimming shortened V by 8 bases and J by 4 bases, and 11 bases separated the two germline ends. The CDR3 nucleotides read TGTGCCAGCTTCGGGGTGGGCACTGAAGCTTTCTTT. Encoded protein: CASFGVGTEAFF.

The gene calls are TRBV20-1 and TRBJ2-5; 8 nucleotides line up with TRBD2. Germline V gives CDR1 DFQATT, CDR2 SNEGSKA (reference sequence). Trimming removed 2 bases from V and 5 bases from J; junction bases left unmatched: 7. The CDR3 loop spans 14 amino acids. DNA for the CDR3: TGCAGTGCTAGAACATGGCGGGAGGACGAGACCCAGTACTTC. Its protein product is CSARTWREDETQYF.

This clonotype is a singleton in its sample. The CDR3 region is CASSRPGLQDEQYF. Here the CDR3 DNA reads TGTGCCAGCAGTCGGCCGGGACTACAGGACGAGCAGTACTTC. The chain links TRBV6-2 or TRBV6-3 to TRBJ2-5; 7 bases match TRBD2. The DNA end favors TRBJ2-7, so the J call may be wrong. There are 14 residues in the CDR3. Germline V gives CDR1 MNHEY, CDR2 SVGEGT.